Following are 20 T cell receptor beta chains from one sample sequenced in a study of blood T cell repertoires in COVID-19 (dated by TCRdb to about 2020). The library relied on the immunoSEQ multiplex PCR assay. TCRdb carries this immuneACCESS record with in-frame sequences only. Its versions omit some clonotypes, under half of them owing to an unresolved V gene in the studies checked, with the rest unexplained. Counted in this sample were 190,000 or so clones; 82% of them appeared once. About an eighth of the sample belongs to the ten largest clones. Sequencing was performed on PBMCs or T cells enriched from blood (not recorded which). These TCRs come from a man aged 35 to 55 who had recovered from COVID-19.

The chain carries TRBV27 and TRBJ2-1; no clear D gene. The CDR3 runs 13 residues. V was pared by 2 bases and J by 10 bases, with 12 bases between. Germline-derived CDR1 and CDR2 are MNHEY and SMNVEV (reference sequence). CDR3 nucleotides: TGTGCCAGCAGTTTACTAGGTACAAGGGAGCAGTTCTTC. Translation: CASSLLGTREQFF.

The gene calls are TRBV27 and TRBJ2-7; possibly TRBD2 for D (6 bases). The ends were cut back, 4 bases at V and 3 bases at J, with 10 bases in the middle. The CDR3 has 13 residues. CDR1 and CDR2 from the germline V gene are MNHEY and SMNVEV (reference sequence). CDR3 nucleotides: TGTGCCAGCAGTTGGGGGGACGGCTACGAGCAGTACTTC. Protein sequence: CASSWGDGYEQYF.

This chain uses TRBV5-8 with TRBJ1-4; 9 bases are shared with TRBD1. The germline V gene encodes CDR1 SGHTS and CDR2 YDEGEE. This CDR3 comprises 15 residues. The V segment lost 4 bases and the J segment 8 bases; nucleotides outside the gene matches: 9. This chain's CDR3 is CASSRKGQGREKLFF. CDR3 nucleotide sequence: TGTGCCAGCAGCCGAAAGGGACAGGGAAGGGAAAAACTGTTTTTT.

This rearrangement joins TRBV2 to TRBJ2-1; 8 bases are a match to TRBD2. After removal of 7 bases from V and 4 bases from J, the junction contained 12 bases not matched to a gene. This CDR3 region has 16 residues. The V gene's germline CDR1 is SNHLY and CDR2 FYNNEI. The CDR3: CASKSESSGIYNEQFF. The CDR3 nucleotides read TGTGCCAGCAAATCGGAGAGTAGCGGGATATACAATGAGCAGTTCTTC.

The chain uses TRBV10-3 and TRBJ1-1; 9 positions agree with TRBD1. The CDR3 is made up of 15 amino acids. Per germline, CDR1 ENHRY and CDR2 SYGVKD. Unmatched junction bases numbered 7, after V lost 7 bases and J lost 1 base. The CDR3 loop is CAITQEGQGNTEAFF. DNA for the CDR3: TGTGCCATCACCCAAGAGGGACAGGGGAACACTGAAGCTTTCTTT.

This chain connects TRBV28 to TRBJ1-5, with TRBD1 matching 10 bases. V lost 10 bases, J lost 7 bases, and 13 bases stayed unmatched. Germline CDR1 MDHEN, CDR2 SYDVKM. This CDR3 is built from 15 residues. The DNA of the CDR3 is TGTGCCACCATACCAGGACAGGGGGTGTCACAGCCCCAGCATTTT. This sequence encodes CATIPGQGVSQPQHF.

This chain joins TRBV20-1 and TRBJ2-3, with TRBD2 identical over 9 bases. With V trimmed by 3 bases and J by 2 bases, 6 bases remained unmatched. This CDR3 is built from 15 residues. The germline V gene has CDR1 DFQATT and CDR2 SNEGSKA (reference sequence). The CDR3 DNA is TGCAGTGCTAGTTTGGCGGGAGGGCTCACAGATACGCAGTATTTT. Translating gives CSASLAGGLTDTQYF.

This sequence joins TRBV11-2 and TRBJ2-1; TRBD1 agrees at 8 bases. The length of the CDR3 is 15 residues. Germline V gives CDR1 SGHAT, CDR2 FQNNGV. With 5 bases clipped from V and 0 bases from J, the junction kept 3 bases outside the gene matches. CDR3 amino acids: CASSPTGGSYNEQFF. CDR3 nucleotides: TGTGCCAGCAGCCCTACAGGGGGCTCCTACAATGAGCAGTTCTTC.

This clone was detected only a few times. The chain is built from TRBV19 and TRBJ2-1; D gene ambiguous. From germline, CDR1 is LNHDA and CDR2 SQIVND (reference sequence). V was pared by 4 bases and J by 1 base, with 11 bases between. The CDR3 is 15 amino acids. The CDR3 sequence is CASSTGDGSYNEQFF. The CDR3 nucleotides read TGTGCCAGTAGTACCGGAGACGGGTCCTACAATGAGCAGTTCTTC.

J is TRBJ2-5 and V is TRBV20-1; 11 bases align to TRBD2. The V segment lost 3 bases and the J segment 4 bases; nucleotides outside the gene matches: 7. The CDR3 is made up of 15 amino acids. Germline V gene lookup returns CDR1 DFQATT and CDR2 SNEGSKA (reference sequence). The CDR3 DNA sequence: TGCAGTGCTAGTGGGACTAGCGGTCTCGGAGAGACCCAGTACTTC. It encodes CSASGTSGLGETQYF.

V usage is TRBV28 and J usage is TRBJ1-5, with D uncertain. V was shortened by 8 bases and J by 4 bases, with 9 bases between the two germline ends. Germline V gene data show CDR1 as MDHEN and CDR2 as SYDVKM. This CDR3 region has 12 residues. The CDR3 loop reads CASWSGNQPQHF. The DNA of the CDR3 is TGTGCCAGCTGGTCGGGAAATCAGCCCCAGCATTTT.

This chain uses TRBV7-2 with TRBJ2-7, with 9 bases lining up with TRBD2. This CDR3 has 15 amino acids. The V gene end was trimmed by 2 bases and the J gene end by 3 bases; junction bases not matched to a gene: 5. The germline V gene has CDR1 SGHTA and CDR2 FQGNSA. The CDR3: CASSLSGGTDYEQYF. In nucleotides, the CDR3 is TGTGCCAGCAGCTTAAGCGGGGGGACAGACTACGAGCAGTACTTC.

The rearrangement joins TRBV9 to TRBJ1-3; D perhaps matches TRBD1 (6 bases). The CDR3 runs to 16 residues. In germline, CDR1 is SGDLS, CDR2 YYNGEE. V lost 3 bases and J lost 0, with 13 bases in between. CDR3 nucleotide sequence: TGTGCCAGCAGCGCCGGACAGTCCCTCTCTGGAAACACCATATATTTT. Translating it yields CASSAGQSLSGNTIYF.

Here the CDR3 reads CAWSASGGRNQPQHF. The CDR3 nucleotides are TGTGCCTGGAGTGCTTCAGGGGGTCGCAATCAGCCCCAGCATTTT. The V and J genes are TRBV30 and TRBJ1-5; 7 bases fit TRBD1. The germline gives CDR1 GTSNPN, CDR2 SVGIG (reference sequence). V shed 1 base and J 2 bases; nucleotides not matched to a gene: 5. The CDR3 sequence is 15 residues long.

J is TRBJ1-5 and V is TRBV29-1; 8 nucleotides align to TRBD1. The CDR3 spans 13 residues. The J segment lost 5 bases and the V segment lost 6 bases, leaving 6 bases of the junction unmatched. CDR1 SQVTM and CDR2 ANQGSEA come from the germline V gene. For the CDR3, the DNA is TGCAGCGTATCGACAGGGGCATATCAGCCCCAGCATTTT. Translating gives CSVSTGAYQPQHF.

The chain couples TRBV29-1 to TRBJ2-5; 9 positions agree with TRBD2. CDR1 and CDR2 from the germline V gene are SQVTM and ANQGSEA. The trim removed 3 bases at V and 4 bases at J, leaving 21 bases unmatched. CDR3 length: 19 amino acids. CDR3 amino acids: CSVDFSGRAGGGELETQYF. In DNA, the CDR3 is TGCAGCGTTGACTTTAGCGGGAGAGCCGGAGGGGGGGAATTAGAGACCCAGTACTTC.

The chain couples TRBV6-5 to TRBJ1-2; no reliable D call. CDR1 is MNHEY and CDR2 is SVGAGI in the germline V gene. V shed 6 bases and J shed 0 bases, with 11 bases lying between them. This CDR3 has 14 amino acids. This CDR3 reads CASSDTSSNYGYTF. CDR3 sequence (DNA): TGTGCCAGCAGCGACACTTCCTCTAACTATGGCTACACCTTC.

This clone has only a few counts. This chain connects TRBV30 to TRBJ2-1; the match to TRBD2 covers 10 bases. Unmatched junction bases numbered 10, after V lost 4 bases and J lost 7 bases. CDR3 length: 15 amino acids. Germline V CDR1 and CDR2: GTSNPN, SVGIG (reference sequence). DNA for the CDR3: TGTGCCTGGAATCCCTCGGGACTAGCGAAAAATGAGCAGTTCTTC. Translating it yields CAWNPSGLAKNEQFF.

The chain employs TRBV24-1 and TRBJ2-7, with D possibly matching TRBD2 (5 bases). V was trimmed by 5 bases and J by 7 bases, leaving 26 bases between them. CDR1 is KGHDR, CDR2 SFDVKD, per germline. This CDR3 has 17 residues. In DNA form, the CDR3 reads TGTGCCACCAGTGGCCCTCTGAGGGAGCGCCCCCCGGATGAGCAGTACTTC. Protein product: CATSGPLRERPPDEQYF.

As DNA, the CDR3 is TGTGCCAGCAGCGCCGGGATATATGGCTACACCTTC. This codes for CASSAGIYGYTF. The chain joins TRBV7-6 to TRBJ1-2; D gene ambiguous. Germline CDR1 reads SGHVS; CDR2 reads FNYEAQ. CDR3 size: 12 residues. The V gene lost 5 bases and the J gene lost 5 bases, with 9 bases spanning the gap.